These T cell receptor beta chains were read from a single sample in a study of T cell repertoires in cytomegalovirus infection. Via MiXCR, TCRdb re-called the reads, giving one row per CDR3 protein. Found here are approximately 250,000 distinct CDR3 sequences, 22% of them singletons; the top ten hold 15% to 20%. The sample was CD8+ T cells from PBMCs. These receptors all stem from a human donor in good health (CMV status not recorded). Some clones in this sample may be carry-over from other donors' samples. Each CDR3 is given with its conserved first and last residue. The order of the fields is CDR3 protein, CDR3 DNA, J gene, D gene, V gene, clone size. D genes are given only for firm matches. Clone size is stated in some rows and not others, as once, few, many or a class when expanded.

cdr3_aa: CASSTQNLGDTYEQYF; cdr3_nt: TGTGCCAGCAGCACCCAGAATTTAGGGGACACCTACGAGCAGTACTTC; j_call: TRBJ2-7; d_call: NA; v_call: TRBV28; clone_size: few
cdr3_aa: CATSRDGSTRSYNEQFF; cdr3_nt: TGTGCCACCAGCAGAGATGGCTCCACTAGGTCCTACAATGAGCAGTTCTTC; j_call: TRBJ2-1; d_call: NA; v_call: TRBV15; clone_size: few
cdr3_aa: CASSRQGTGNTIYF; cdr3_nt: TGTGCCAGCAGCCGCCAGGGGACTGGAAACACCATATATTTT; j_call: TRBJ1-3; d_call: NA; v_call: TRBV11-2; clone_size: many
cdr3_aa: CASSQGSGRVTYEQYF; cdr3_nt: TGCGCCAGCAGCCAGGGGTCTGGCAGGGTAACCTACGAGCAGTACTTC; j_call: TRBJ2-7; d_call: NA; v_call: TRBV4-1; clone_size: NA
cdr3_aa: CSARVNGIGGGTDTQYF; cdr3_nt: TGCAGTGCTAGAGTCAATGGGATTGGGGGCGGCACAGATACGCAGTATTTT; j_call: TRBJ2-3; d_call: NA; v_call: TRBV20-1; clone_size: once
cdr3_aa: CASSAPGTSGTDTQYF; cdr3_nt: TGTGCCAGCAGCGCGCCCGGGACTAGCGGGACAGATACGCAGTATTTT; j_call: TRBJ2-3; d_call: TRBD2; v_call: TRBV7-6; clone_size: NA
cdr3_aa: CASSPTGSHEAFF; cdr3_nt: TGTGCCAGCAGCCCTACAGGGTCCCATGAAGCTTTCTTT; j_call: TRBJ1-1; d_call: NA; v_call: TRBV5-4; clone_size: NA
cdr3_aa: CASSLGVGRRDTQYF; cdr3_nt: TGTGCCAGCAGCTTAGGTGTCGGACGGCGAGATACGCAGTATTTT; j_call: TRBJ2-3; d_call: NA; v_call: TRBV7-2; clone_size: many
cdr3_aa: CSARDLGAQPQHF; cdr3_nt: TGCAGTGCTAGAGATTTGGGTGCTCAGCCCCAGCATTTT; j_call: TRBJ1-5; d_call: NA; v_call: TRBV20-1; clone_size: NA
cdr3_aa: CASSYTSGGYYNEQFF; cdr3_nt: TGTGCCAGCAGTTATACTAGCGGGGGGTACTACAATGAGCAGTTCTTC; j_call: TRBJ2-1; d_call: TRBD2; v_call: TRBV6-8; clone_size: NA
cdr3_aa: CASRDRGTEAFF; cdr3_nt: TGTGCCAGTAGGGATAGAGGGACTGAAGCTTTCTTT; j_call: TRBJ1-1; d_call: NA; v_call: TRBV19; clone_size: many
cdr3_aa: CASSQADYYEQYF; cdr3_nt: TGTGCCAGCAGCCAAGCAGACTACTACGAGCAGTACTTC; j_call: TRBJ2-7; d_call: NA; v_call: TRBV3-1; clone_size: few
cdr3_aa: CASSLGQGTGYTF; cdr3_nt: TGCGCCAGCAGCTTGGGACAGGGGACCGGCTACACCTTC; j_call: TRBJ1-2; d_call: TRBD1; v_call: TRBV5-1; clone_size: few
cdr3_aa: CASSSGGETQYF; cdr3_nt: TGTGCCAGCAGCTCCGGTGGGGAGACCCAGTACTTC; j_call: TRBJ2-5; d_call: NA; v_call: TRBV7-8; clone_size: NA
cdr3_aa: CASRDPSDEQFF; cdr3_nt: TGTGCCAGCAGGGACCCCTCGGATGAGCAGTTCTTC; j_call: TRBJ2-1; d_call: NA; v_call: TRBV2; clone_size: few
cdr3_aa: CASSTGPKNYEQYF; cdr3_nt: TGTGCCAGCAGCACCGGACCGAAGAACTACGAGCAGTACTTC; j_call: TRBJ2-7; d_call: NA; v_call: TRBV7-2; clone_size: many
cdr3_aa: CASSVGTGVTEAFF; cdr3_nt: TGTGCCAGCAGCGTAGGGACAGGGGTCACTGAAGCTTTCTTT; j_call: TRBJ1-1; d_call: TRBD1; v_call: TRBV7-6; clone_size: few
cdr3_aa: CASSPNRGSSYEQYF; cdr3_nt: TGTGCCAGCAGCCCGAACAGGGGGAGCTCCTACGAGCAGTACTTC; j_call: TRBJ2-7; d_call: TRBD1; v_call: TRBV7-2; clone_size: many
cdr3_aa: CATSRDGAGGYNEQFF; cdr3_nt: TGTGCCACCAGCAGAGATGGGGCGGGGGGATACAATGAGCAGTTCTTC; j_call: TRBJ2-1; d_call: TRBD2; v_call: TRBV15; clone_size: few
cdr3_aa: CASSLPDRERRDTQYF; cdr3_nt: TGTGCCAGCAGCTTACCGGACAGGGAACGGAGAGATACGCAGTATTTT; j_call: TRBJ2-3; d_call: TRBD1; v_call: TRBV7-9; clone_size: many
cdr3_aa: CASSLATGKRDTQYF; cdr3_nt: TGTGCCAGCAGCTTAGCGACAGGGAAACGAGATACGCAGTATTTT; j_call: TRBJ2-3; d_call: TRBD1; v_call: TRBV7-8; clone_size: NA
cdr3_aa: CASSLGLGASEQETQYF; cdr3_nt: TGTGCCAGCAGCTTAGGCCTCGGGGCTAGCGAACAAGAGACCCAGTACTTC; j_call: TRBJ2-5; d_call: NA; v_call: TRBV28; clone_size: few
cdr3_aa: CASNPRGPYGYTF; cdr3_nt: TGTGCCAGTAATCCGCGGGGACCCTATGGCTACACCTTC; j_call: TRBJ1-2; d_call: NA; v_call: TRBV19; clone_size: few
cdr3_aa: CASSLARSDYGYTF; cdr3_nt: TGTGCCAGCAGTTTAGCTAGGTCGGACTATGGCTACACCTTC; j_call: TRBJ1-2; d_call: NA; v_call: TRBV12-3/TRBV12-4; clone_size: few
cdr3_aa: CSVELQGKAFF; cdr3_nt: TGCAGCGTTGAGCTTCAGGGCAAAGCTTTCTTT; j_call: TRBJ1-1; d_call: NA; v_call: TRBV29-1; clone_size: many
cdr3_aa: CASGLAGKTYEQYF; cdr3_nt: TGTGCCAGCGGACTAGCGGGGAAAACGTACGAGCAGTACTTC; j_call: TRBJ2-7; d_call: TRBD2; v_call: TRBV27; clone_size: NA
cdr3_aa: CASSPPAQYTQYF; cdr3_nt: TGTGCCAGCAGCCCCCCCGCCCAGTATACGCAGTATTTT; j_call: TRBJ2-3; d_call: NA; v_call: TRBV7-9; clone_size: many
cdr3_aa: CASSYSWRLADYTF; cdr3_nt: TGTGCCAGCAGTTACTCGTGGCGGCTTGCGGACTACACCTTC; j_call: TRBJ1-2; d_call: NA; v_call: TRBV6-5; clone_size: few
cdr3_aa: CASSLGLDGVNTEAFF; cdr3_nt: TGCGCCAGCAGCTTGGGGCTGGATGGGGTGAACACTGAAGCTTTCTTT; j_call: TRBJ1-1; d_call: NA; v_call: TRBV5-1; clone_size: many
cdr3_aa: CASLGRDRGYAFF; cdr3_nt: TGTGCCAGCTTGGGGAGGGACAGGGGCTATGCTTTCTTT; j_call: TRBJ1-1; d_call: TRBD1; v_call: TRBV6-1; clone_size: NA